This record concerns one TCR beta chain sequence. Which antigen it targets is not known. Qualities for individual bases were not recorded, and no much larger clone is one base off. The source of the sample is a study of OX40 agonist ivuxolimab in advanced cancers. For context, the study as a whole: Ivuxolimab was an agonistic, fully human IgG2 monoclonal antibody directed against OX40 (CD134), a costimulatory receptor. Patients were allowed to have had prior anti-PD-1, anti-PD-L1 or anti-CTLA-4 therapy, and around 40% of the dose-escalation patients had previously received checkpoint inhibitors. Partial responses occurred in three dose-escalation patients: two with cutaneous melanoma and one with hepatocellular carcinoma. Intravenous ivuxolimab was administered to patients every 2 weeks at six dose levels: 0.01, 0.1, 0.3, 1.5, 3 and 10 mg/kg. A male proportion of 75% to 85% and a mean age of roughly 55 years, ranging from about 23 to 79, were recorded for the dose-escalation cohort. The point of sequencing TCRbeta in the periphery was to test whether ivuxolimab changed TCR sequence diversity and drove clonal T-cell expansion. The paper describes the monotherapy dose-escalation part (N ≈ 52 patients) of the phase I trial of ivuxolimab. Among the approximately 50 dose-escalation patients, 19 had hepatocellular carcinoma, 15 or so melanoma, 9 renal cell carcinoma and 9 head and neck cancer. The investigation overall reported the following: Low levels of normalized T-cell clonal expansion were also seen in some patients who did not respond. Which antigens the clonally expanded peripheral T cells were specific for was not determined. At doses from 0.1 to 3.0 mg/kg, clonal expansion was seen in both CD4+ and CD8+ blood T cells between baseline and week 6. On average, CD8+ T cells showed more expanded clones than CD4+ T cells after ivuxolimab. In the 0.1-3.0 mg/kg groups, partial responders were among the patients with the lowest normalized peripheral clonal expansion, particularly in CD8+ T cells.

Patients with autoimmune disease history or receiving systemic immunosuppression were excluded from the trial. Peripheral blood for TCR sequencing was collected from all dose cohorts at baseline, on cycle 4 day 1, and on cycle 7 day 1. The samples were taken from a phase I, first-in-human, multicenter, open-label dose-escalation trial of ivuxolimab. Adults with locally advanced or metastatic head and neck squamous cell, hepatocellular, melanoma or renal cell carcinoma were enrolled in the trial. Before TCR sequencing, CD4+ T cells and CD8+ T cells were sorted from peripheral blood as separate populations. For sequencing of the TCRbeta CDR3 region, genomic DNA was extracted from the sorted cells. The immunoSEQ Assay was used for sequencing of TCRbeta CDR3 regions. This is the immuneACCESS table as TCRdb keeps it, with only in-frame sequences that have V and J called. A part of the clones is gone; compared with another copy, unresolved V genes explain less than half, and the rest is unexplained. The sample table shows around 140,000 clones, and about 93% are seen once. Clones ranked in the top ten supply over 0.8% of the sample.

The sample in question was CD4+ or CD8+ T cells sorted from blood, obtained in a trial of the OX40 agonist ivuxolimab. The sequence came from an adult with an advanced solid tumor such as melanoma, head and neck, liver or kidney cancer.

CDR3 reads: CASRREDTYEQYF. At the DNA level, the sequence is TGTGCCAGCAGGCGGGAGGACACCTACGAGCAGTACTTC. In this chain, TRBV6-6 is recombined with TRBJ2-7, and 8 bases in between align with TRBD2. Trimming leaves V shorter by 6 bases and J shorter by 2 bases, with the junction holding 3 bases beyond the gene matches. The CDR3 numbers 13 residues from cysteine through phenylalanine. Only the CDR3 portion is preserved as DNA: 39 bases, with reading frame beginning at the first base. According to the germline V gene (reference sequence), CDR1 reads MNHNY and CDR2 reads SVGAGI.